The 15 T cell receptor beta chains in this list originate from one sample, sequenced in a study of shared clonotypes between healthy human individuals (dated by TCRdb to the early 2020s). To prepare the library, the immunoSEQ multiplex PCR assay was applied. In its TCRdb copy, this immuneACCESS table keeps in-frame sequences only and misses some clones. Where compared with another copy, unresolved V genes explain less than half of these, and the others have no known cause. The sample data list about 730,000 clones, and roughly 72% of these were observed just once. The biggest ten clones account for about 1.8% of the sample. Sequencing used memory CD4+ T cells sorted from blood. The cell subset or site label of this sample denotes: CD45RA-negative fraction. These receptors came from a woman aged 30 to 39 in good health.

The CDR3 sequence is CASSSLLKVGAFF. The CDR3, as DNA: TGTGCCAGCAGCTCACTGTTAAAGGTTGGGGCTTTCTTT. The gene calls are TRBV11-2 and TRBJ1-1; D unclear. Trimming stripped 4 bases from V and 11 bases from J, with 17 bases between. Germline CDR1 reads SGHAT; CDR2 reads FQNNGV. The CDR3 is made up of 13 amino acids.

The chain has TRBV2 and TRBJ1-3, with a tentative D call TRBD1 (6 bases). The CDR3 consists of 17 residues. From germline, CDR1 is SNHLY and CDR2 FYNNEI. V lost 8 bases, J lost 4 bases, and 24 bases lay in between. The CDR3 here is CASSKARGPAEGNTIYF. The CDR3 coding sequence is TGTGCCAGCTCCAAAGCCCGGGGGCCGGCAGAGGGAAACACCATATATTTT.

CDR3 DNA: TGTGCCAGCACCACCCTACCGGGCCTCTTTATTCGAGATACGCAGTATTTT. Translated: CASTTLPGLFIRDTQYF. The chain uses TRBV27 and TRBJ2-3; D not resolved. V was shortened by 7 bases and J by 5 bases, with 25 bases between the two germline ends. This CDR3 contains 17 residues. Per germline, CDR1 MNHEY and CDR2 SMNVEV (reference sequence).

About this clone itself: The same CDR3 is also encoded by other DNA sequences in this sample. The genes are TRBV4-1 and TRBJ2-2; 11 bases map to TRBD2. The CDR3 runs to 18 residues. V lost 2 bases, J lost 1 base, and 6 bases stayed unmatched. CDR1 and CDR2 (germline): MGHRA, YSYEKL. The CDR3 spells CASSQKGLAGGNTGELFF. CDR3 DNA: TGCGCCAGCAGCCAAAAAGGGCTAGCGGGAGGGAACACCGGGGAGCTGTTTTTT.

This clone was recorded a few times. The chain is built from TRBV15 and TRBJ1-2; the match to TRBD1 covers 7 bases. Germline V gene data show CDR1 as LNHNV and CDR2 as YYDKDF (reference sequence). The CDR3 length is 17 residues. The V segment lost 4 bases and the J segment 1 base; nucleotides outside the gene matches: 12. Here the CDR3 DNA reads TGTGCCACCAGCAAGACCGGGACAGCGACACTTAACTATGGCTACACCTTC. Translating gives CATSKTGTATLNYGYTF.

The chain is built from TRBV29-1 and TRBJ1-4; the D is unclear. V was cut by 6 bases and J by 5 bases, with 16 bases left in between. The CDR3 consists of 14 residues. CDR1 is SQVTM and CDR2 is ANQGSEA in the germline V gene. This chain's CDR3 is CSVHDDGQNEKLFF. The CDR3 DNA reads as TGCAGCGTCCACGATGATGGGCAAAATGAAAAACTGTTTTTT.

This sequence joins TRBV28 and TRBJ1-2, with 10 positions matching TRBD1. In germline, CDR1 is MDHEN, CDR2 SYDVKM. The J segment lost 7 bases and the V segment lost 6 bases, leaving 5 bases of the junction unmatched. The CDR3 is 13 amino acids. CDR3 bases: TGTGCCAGCAGGCGGACAGGGGGAGGTGGCTACACCTTC. Protein product: CASRRTGGGGYTF.

V and J are TRBV19 and TRBJ1-2; 11 bases fit TRBD1. The CDR3 runs to 13 residues. The V gene end was trimmed by 8 bases and the J gene end by 7 bases; junction bases not matched to a gene: 6. Germline V lookup: CDR1 LNHDA, CDR2 SQIVND (reference sequence). The CDR3 bases are TGTGCCAGTCAAGGACAGGGGGCTGGTGGCTACACCTTC. Amino acids: CASQGQGAGGYTF.

The V and J genes are TRBV28 and TRBJ1-4; 7 nucleotides line up with TRBD1. V shed 4 bases, J shed 8 bases, and the junction held 7 bases outside the gene matches. The CDR3 runs to 14 residues. Looked up from germline, CDR1 is MDHEN and CDR2 is SYDVKM. For the CDR3, the DNA is TGTGCCAGCAGTTCTTACAGGGGAGGCGAAAAACTGTTTTTT. Its translation is CASSSYRGGEKLFF.

The genes are TRBV6-1 and TRBJ1-1; TRBD1 might be the D (5 bases). Trimming cost V 2 bases and J 1 base, with 14 bases left between them. The CDR3 is 16 residues long. Germline lookup yields CDR1 MNHNS and CDR2 SASEGT. For the CDR3, the DNA is TGTGCCAGCAGTGAACTTGGTATTAGGGGGAACACTGAAGCTTTCTTT. The encoded protein is CASSELGIRGNTEAFF.

The gene calls are TRBV7-8 and TRBJ2-1; D call uncertain. The V end lost 1 base, the J end lost 10 bases, and 8 bases lay between the germline ends. This CDR3 has 12 amino acids. Germline lookup yields CDR1 SGHVS and CDR2 FQNEAQ. The DNA of the CDR3 is TGTGCCAGCAGCTTAGATGTGCGGGAGCAGTTCTTC. This codes for CASSLDVREQFF.

J is TRBJ2-3 and V is TRBV5-1; 11 nucleotides agree with TRBD2. Trimming took 6 bases from V and 0 from J; bases not matched to a gene: 3. Germline V gene sequence: CDR1 SGHRS, CDR2 YFSETQ. The CDR3 covers 15 residues. DNA of the CDR3: TGCGCCAGCACGACTAGCGGGACTAGCACAGATACGCAGTATTTT. It specifies CASTTSGTSTDTQYF.

The rearrangement joins TRBV6-1 to TRBJ1-2; D is unclear. The CDR3 consists of 12 residues. The V end lost 2 bases, the J end lost 3 bases, and 4 bases lay between the germline ends. From germline, CDR1 is MNHNS and CDR2 SASEGT. The CDR3 is CASSERYYGYTF. The CDR3 region has the DNA TGTGCCAGCAGTGAACGGTACTATGGCTACACCTTC.

This clone has more than one count but fewer than ten. As DNA, the CDR3 is TGTGCCACCAGGAAACCCGAAGCCAAAAACATTCAGTACTTC. Translated, it gives CATRKPEAKNIQYF. The chain has TRBV15 and TRBJ2-4; no reliable D call. The CDR3 contains 14 residues. Trimming took 6 bases from V and 0 from J, leaving 9 bases between them. The germline gives CDR1 LNHNV, CDR2 YYDKDF (reference sequence).

In its sample, this clone was seen once. The chain recombines TRBV29-1 with TRBJ2-7; the match to TRBD2 covers 16 bases. This CDR3 is built from 15 residues. Germline values: CDR1 SQVTM, CDR2 ANQGSEA. J gave up 4 bases and V 3 bases, and 3 bases lay outside the gene matches. The CDR3 region has the DNA TGCAGCGTTGAGGGACTAGCGGGAGGGTTGTACGAGCAGTACTTC. The encoded protein is CSVEGLAGGLYEQYF.